Following are 27 T cell receptor beta chains from one sample sequenced in a study of T cells in localized non-small cell lung cancer. Generated by immunoSEQ multiplex PCR, the TCRdb table keeps only in-frame clones and is missing some. Seen here are about 77,000 clones, 88% observed once, and the top ten hold 20% to 25%. Material: peripheral blood, obtained before any cancer treatment. The source is a woman aged 35-75 years with stage I squamous cell lung carcinoma.

The V gene is TRBV5-8, the J gene TRBJ2-5; no firm D call. The CDR3 totals 15 residues. The V gene lost 1 base and the J gene lost 5 bases, with 15 bases spanning the gap. Germline V CDR1 and CDR2: SGHTS, YDEGEE. The CDR3 DNA reads TGTGCCAGCAGCTTGTGGTTGGGTTCCGGGGAGACCCAGTACTTC. Its translation is CASSLWLGSGETQYF.

This chain links TRBV30 with TRBJ1-5; no clear D gene. Germline V gene data show CDR1 as GTSNPN and CDR2 as SVGIG (reference sequence). This CDR3 is 14 amino acids long. With 3 bases removed from V and 4 bases from J, the gap between germline ends came to 13 bases. In DNA, the CDR3 is TGTGCCTGGAGCGTCCGGAGCGTTAATCAGCCCCAGCATTTT. Translation: CAWSVRSVNQPQHF.

The chain links TRBV5-6 to TRBJ2-7, with TRBD1 as a possible D gene (6 bases). The germline gives CDR1 SGHDT, CDR2 YYEEEE. The CDR3 spans 15 residues. V shed 4 bases and J shed 1 base, with 15 bases lying between them. The DNA for the CDR3 is TGTGCCAGCAGCCCCCTGGGACACCAATCCTACGAGCAGTACTTC. Amino acids: CASSPLGHQSYEQYF.

The chain uses TRBV7-2 and TRBJ1-2; D ambiguous. From germline, CDR1 is SGHTA and CDR2 FQGNSA. The CDR3 has 14 amino acids. V was trimmed by 2 bases and J by 1 base, leaving 8 bases between them. CDR3 DNA: TGTGCCAGCAGCTTAAGCTCAAGTAACTATGGCTACACCTTC. Its translation: CASSLSSSNYGYTF.

The V call is TRBV11-2, the J call TRBJ2-5; maybe TRBD1 (6 bases). The CDR3 spans 15 residues. The germline CDR1 and CDR2 sequences are SGHAT and FQNNGV. V lost 2 bases and J 1 base, leaving 11 bases between the germline ends. The CDR3 DNA reads as TGTGCCAGCAGCTTATCCCAGGGGACCCAAGAGACCCAGTACTTC. Translated: CASSLSQGTQETQYF.

Here the CDR3 DNA reads TGCGCCAGCAGCCCCACGGGACTGCGTCCCAATGAAAAACTGTTTTTT. Translated: CASSPTGLRPNEKLFF. The rearrangement uses TRBV5-1 and TRBJ1-4, with a tentative D call TRBD1 (5 bases). Trimming left V 4 bases short and J 5 bases short, with 18 bases between. Germline V gene data show CDR1 as SGHRS and CDR2 as YFSETQ. This CDR3 spans 16 amino acids.

The chain combines TRBV27 with TRBJ2-1; D not resolved. The CDR3 consists of 10 residues. V lost 6 bases, J lost 12 bases, and 9 bases lay in between. Germline CDR1 and CDR2: MNHEY and SMNVEV (reference sequence). The CDR3, as DNA: TGTGCCAGCAGCCTAAAGCCGCAGTTCTTC. It yields the protein CASSLKPQFF.

The chain links TRBV5-1 to TRBJ2-4; 10 bases align to TRBD1. This CDR3 has 14 amino acids. The germline CDR1 and CDR2 sequences are SGHRS and YFSETQ. J lost 6 bases, V lost 3 bases, and 3 bases had no gene match. The CDR3 coding sequence is TGCGCCAGCAGCTCGGGACAGGGGAGAAACATTCAGTACTTC. This gives the protein CASSSGQGRNIQYF.

The chain uses TRBV5-4 and TRBJ1-1; the match to TRBD1 covers 9 bases. Germline V gives CDR1 SGHNT, CDR2 YYREEE (reference sequence). V lost 5 bases, J lost 12 bases, and 11 bases stayed unmatched. The CDR3 totals 13 residues. The CDR3 region has the DNA TGTGCCAGCAGTCCGGGACAGGGAGCTCGGACTTTCTTT. It yields the protein CASSPGQGARTFF.

The chain combines TRBV5-1 with TRBJ2-1, with TRBD1 identical over 7 bases. The length of the CDR3 is 15 residues. The trim removed 4 bases at V and 7 bases at J, leaving 11 bases unmatched. The germline V gene has CDR1 SGHRS and CDR2 YFSETQ. The CDR3 sequence: CASSTDRVIINEQFF. The CDR3 DNA reads TGCGCCAGCAGCACCGACAGGGTCATAATTAATGAGCAGTTCTTC. The entire variable domain, with the rest obtained from reference TRBV5-1 and TRBJ2-1, is as follows: KAGVTQTPRYLIKTRGQQVTLSCSPISGHRSVSWYQQTPGQGLQFLFEYFSETQRNKGNFPGRFSGRQFSNSRSEMNVSTLELGDSALYLCASSTDRVIINEQFFGPGTRLTVL.

V gene TRBV9 combines with J gene TRBJ1-6; TRBD1 aligns across 8 bases. CDR3 length equals 14 residues. The germline CDR1 and CDR2 sequences are SGDLS and YYNGEE. V lost 4 bases, J lost 9 bases, and 6 bases stayed unmatched. CDR3 sequence reads: CASSSGGVGSPLHF. In DNA form, the CDR3 reads TGTGCCAGCAGCTCAGGGGGCGTGGGTTCACCCCTCCACTTT.

The CDR3 reads CASSLGGRENGYTF. The CDR3 DNA sequence: TGTGCCAGCAGCTTAGGTGGGCGGGAGAATGGCTACACCTTC. The chain joins TRBV7-8 to TRBJ1-2; no firm D call. The V gene's germline CDR1 is SGHVS and CDR2 FQNEAQ. The CDR3 totals 14 residues. Between the trimmed V and J ends, which lost 1 base and 6 bases, there was a span of 12 bases.

J is TRBJ1-2 and V is TRBV9; TRBD1 might be the D (5 bases). Trimming removed 2 bases from V and 3 bases from J, with 8 bases in between. CDR1 is SGDLS and CDR2 is YYNGEE in the germline V gene. This CDR3 has 13 residues. CDR3: CASSVQGHYGYTF. The CDR3, as DNA: TGTGCCAGCAGCGTGCAGGGTCACTATGGCTACACCTTC. The variable domain in full, with the rest retrieved from reference TRBV9 and TRBJ1-2, is DSGVTQTPKHLITATGQRVTLRCSPRSGDLSVYWYQQSLDQGLQFLIQYYNGEERAKGNILERFSAQQFPDLHSELNLSSLELGDSALYFCASSVQGHYGYTFGSGTRLTVV.

V is TRBV10-3 and J is TRBJ2-6; tentative D call: TRBD1 (6 bases). V gave up 10 bases and J gave up 4 bases, with 11 bases separating them. This CDR3 comprises 13 residues. Germline CDR1 ENHRY, CDR2 SYGVKD. The CDR3 sequence is CATNGQGANVLTF. The CDR3 nucleotides are TGTGCCACCAACGGACAGGGGGCCAACGTCCTGACTTTC.

The chain has TRBV27 and TRBJ1-4; 8 bases are shared with TRBD1. This CDR3 has 18 amino acids. Germline V gene sequence: CDR1 MNHEY, CDR2 SMNVEV (reference sequence). J was trimmed by 6 bases and V by 6 bases; bases with no gene match: 18. The CDR3: CASRHFETGDIWYEKLFF. The CDR3 DNA reads TGTGCCAGCAGACATTTCGAGACAGGGGATATTTGGTATGAAAAACTGTTTTTT.

This sequence joins TRBV30 and TRBJ1-6, with D perhaps matching TRBD1 (5 bases). The CDR3 length is 15 residues. The V gene lost 0 bases and the J gene lost 8 bases, with 14 bases spanning the gap. CDR1 GTSNPN and CDR2 SVGIG come from the germline V gene (reference sequence). In DNA, the CDR3 is TGTGCCTGGAGTGTAAGGGACGGGAGAGATTCACCCCTCCACTTT. Translating it yields CAWSVRDGRDSPLHF. Full variable domain (rest looked up from reference TRBV30 and TRBJ1-6): SQTIHQWPATLVQPVGSPLSLECTVEGTSNPNLYWYRQAAGRGLQLLFYSVGIGQISSEVPQNLSASRPQDRQFILSSKKLLLSDSGFYLCAWSVRDGRDSPLHFGNGTRLTVT.

CDR3 DNA: TGTGCCAGCAGCACGGGACGGATTCCTAGCAATCAGCCCCAGCATTTT. Its protein is CASSTGRIPSNQPQHF. The chain links TRBV7-8 to TRBJ1-5; TRBD1 is a possible D gene (5 bases). Germline CDR1 is SGHVS and CDR2 is FQNEAQ. Trimming pared 5 bases from V and 0 bases from J, leaving 14 bases between. The CDR3 extends over 16 amino acids.

CDR3 DNA sequence: TGTGCCAGCAGTTTAACGGTAAACACTGAAGCTTTCTTT. Translation gives CASSLTVNTEAFF. The V call is TRBV27, the J call TRBJ1-1; D gene uncertain. The CDR3 runs 13 residues. In germline, CDR1 is MNHEY, CDR2 SMNVEV (reference sequence). V lost 2 bases and J 2 bases, leaving 6 bases between the germline ends.

This clone was detected once. The J gene is TRBJ2-7, the V gene TRBV7-2; unclear D gene. V lost 5 bases and J 5 bases, leaving 19 bases between the germline ends. CDR1 SGHTA and CDR2 FQGNSA come from the germline V gene. The CDR3 covers 15 residues. CDR3 bases: TGTGCCAGCAGCCCTTACCGACCCACGGCGGACGAGCAGTACTTC. Translating it yields CASSPYRPTADEQYF.

This chain links TRBV5-1 with TRBJ2-3; TRBD2 aligns across 7 bases. Germline V lookup: CDR1 SGHRS, CDR2 YFSETQ. Trimming at V came to 3 bases and at J to 3 bases, leaving 7 bases not matched to a gene. The CDR3 runs 15 residues. CDR3 loop: CASSSLTGGTDTQYF. CDR3 coding DNA: TGCGCCAGCAGCTCACTTACGGGGGGAACAGATACGCAGTATTTT.

The table lists this clone with a count of one. This sequence joins TRBV7-8 and TRBJ2-7; 9 bases match TRBD1. With 4 bases clipped from V and 3 bases from J, the junction kept 4 bases outside the gene matches. Germline values: CDR1 SGHVS, CDR2 FQNEAQ. This CDR3 has 14 amino acids. For the CDR3, the DNA is TGTGCCAGCAGCTCACAGACAGGGGGCTACGAGCAGTACTTC. This sequence encodes CASSSQTGGYEQYF.

The J gene is TRBJ2-3, the V gene TRBV11-1, with D possibly being TRBD1 (6 bases). V shed 6 bases and J shed 0 bases, with 13 bases lying between them. Germline V lookup: CDR1 SGHAT, CDR2 FQDESV (reference sequence). This CDR3 spans 15 amino acids. CDR3 in DNA: TGTGCCAGCAGTCCAACAGGGTTAAGCACAGATACGCAGTATTTT. The encoded protein is CASSPTGLSTDTQYF.

This clone occurred a few times. The V gene is TRBV19, the J gene TRBJ1-6; 7 bases map to TRBD1. J lost 7 bases, V lost 3 bases, and 3 bases had no gene match. The CDR3 is made up of 14 amino acids. The germline V gene encodes CDR1 LNHDA and CDR2 SQIVND (reference sequence). The CDR3 loop is CASSIGTENSPLHF. In DNA, the CDR3 is TGTGCCAGTAGTATCGGGACAGAAAATTCACCCCTCCACTTT.

This clone has only one observation. The chain recombines TRBV11-2 with TRBJ2-7; D is unresolved. Germline-derived CDR1 and CDR2 are SGHAT and FQNNGV. Trimming shortened V by 2 bases and J by 5 bases, and 7 bases separated the two germline ends. This CDR3 contains 12 residues. The CDR3 here is CASSLLGNEQYF. CDR3 DNA sequence: TGTGCCAGCAGCTTACTAGGGAACGAGCAGTACTTC.

The chain employs TRBV6-5 and TRBJ1-1; 7 positions match TRBD1. This CDR3 contains 15 residues. Germline CDR1 and CDR2: MNHEY and SVGAGI. The J segment lost 4 bases and the V segment lost 0 bases, leaving 5 bases of the junction unmatched. CDR3 sequence: CASSYSGTVLTEAFF. The CDR3 DNA follows: TGTGCCAGCAGTTACTCGGGGACAGTTCTCACTGAAGCTTTCTTT.

The rearrangement uses TRBV2 and TRBJ1-2, with a tentative D call TRBD1 (5 bases). The CDR3 is 16 amino acids. Germline V lookup: CDR1 SNHLY, CDR2 FYNNEI. Trimming cost V 3 bases and J 4 bases, with 18 bases left between them. The CDR3 coding sequence is TGTGCCAGCAGTGAGGACACGGTTCTTCAGTCCTATGGCTACACCTTC. Translated, it gives CASSEDTVLQSYGYTF.

The chain is built from TRBV19 and TRBJ2-1, with 7 bases that match TRBD1. After removal of 0 bases from V and 3 bases from J, the junction contained 2 bases not matched to a gene. Germline V lookup: CDR1 LNHDA, CDR2 SQIVND (reference sequence). The CDR3 runs to 15 residues. The CDR3 is CASSIENRGYNEQFF. CDR3 bases: TGTGCCAGTAGTATAGAAAACAGGGGCTACAATGAGCAGTTCTTC. The variable domain in full, with the rest retrieved from reference TRBV19 and TRBJ2-1, is DGGITQSPKYLFRKEGQNVTLSCEQNLNHDAMYWYRQDPGQGLRLIYYSQIVNDFQKGDIAEGYSVSREKKESFPLTVTSAQKNPTAFYLCASSIENRGYNEQFFGPGTRLTVL.